This TCR beta chain appears in the sequencing data of a study of long-term antiretroviral therapy in people with HIV. The V gene end was trimmed by 6 bases and the J gene end by 0 bases; junction bases not matched to a gene: 6. Germline CDR1 and CDR2: SGHRS and YFSETQ. This CDR3 has 16 residues. This clone was recorded only once. Samples were assayed with immunoSEQ v3.0 at survey level. TCRdb's table, derived via immunoSEQ multiplex PCR, lists solely in-frame clones and lacks some. The repertoire consists of tens of thousands of clones, with over 70% occurring once and the leading ten covering roughly a tenth.

This clonotype was sampled from a man aged 25-45 years with HIV. Sequencing was performed on unsorted PBMCs, taken about 2.7 years after starting antiretroviral therapy. The chain is built from TRBV5-1 and TRBJ2-6; 7 bases are a match to TRBD1. CDR3 region: CASNPGQRSGANVLTF. The CDR3 coding sequence is TGCGCCAGCAATCCGGGACAGCGCTCTGGGGCCAACGTCCTGACTTTC.